This TCR beta chain is drawn from a study of cytomegalovirus exposure and HLA in healthy donors. Study-wide results and limits: Rare sequences made up most TCRs, while some public TCRs were found in many donors. Later analysis identified several of the most significant clusters that appeared linked to common viral pathogens.

Researchers ran the PCR with 60 Vbeta and 13 Jbeta primers. The data were produced by immunoSEQ multiplex PCR, yet TCRdb's version contains in-frame clones alone and is incomplete. The table lists about 200,000 clones, 65% to 80% of them singletons. Concerning this clone: Its cognate antigen is unknown.

V was clipped by 5 bases and J by 3 bases; unmatched bases: 8. Germline-derived CDR1 and CDR2 are SEHNR and FQNEAQ (reference sequence). This CDR3 has 15 residues. Whereas donors were nominally healthy upon sampling, unrecorded immune exposures were probable. The origin of this receptor is a man between 35 and 55 years old in good health and CMV-seronegative. The sample was PBMCs. The chain joins TRBV7-9 to TRBJ2-3; TRBD2 matches 7 bases. This chain's CDR3 is CASSRSTSETDTQYF. CDR3 DNA sequence: TGTGCCAGCAGCCGAAGTACTAGCGAGACAGATACGCAGTATTTT. Filled out from reference TRBV7-9 and TRBJ2-3, the complete variable domain reads DTGVSQNPRHKITKRGQNVTFRCDPISEHNRLYWYRQTLGQGPEFLTYFQNEAQLEKSRLLSDRFSAERPKGSFSTLEIQRTEQGDSAMYLCASSRSTSETDTQYFGPGTRLTVL.